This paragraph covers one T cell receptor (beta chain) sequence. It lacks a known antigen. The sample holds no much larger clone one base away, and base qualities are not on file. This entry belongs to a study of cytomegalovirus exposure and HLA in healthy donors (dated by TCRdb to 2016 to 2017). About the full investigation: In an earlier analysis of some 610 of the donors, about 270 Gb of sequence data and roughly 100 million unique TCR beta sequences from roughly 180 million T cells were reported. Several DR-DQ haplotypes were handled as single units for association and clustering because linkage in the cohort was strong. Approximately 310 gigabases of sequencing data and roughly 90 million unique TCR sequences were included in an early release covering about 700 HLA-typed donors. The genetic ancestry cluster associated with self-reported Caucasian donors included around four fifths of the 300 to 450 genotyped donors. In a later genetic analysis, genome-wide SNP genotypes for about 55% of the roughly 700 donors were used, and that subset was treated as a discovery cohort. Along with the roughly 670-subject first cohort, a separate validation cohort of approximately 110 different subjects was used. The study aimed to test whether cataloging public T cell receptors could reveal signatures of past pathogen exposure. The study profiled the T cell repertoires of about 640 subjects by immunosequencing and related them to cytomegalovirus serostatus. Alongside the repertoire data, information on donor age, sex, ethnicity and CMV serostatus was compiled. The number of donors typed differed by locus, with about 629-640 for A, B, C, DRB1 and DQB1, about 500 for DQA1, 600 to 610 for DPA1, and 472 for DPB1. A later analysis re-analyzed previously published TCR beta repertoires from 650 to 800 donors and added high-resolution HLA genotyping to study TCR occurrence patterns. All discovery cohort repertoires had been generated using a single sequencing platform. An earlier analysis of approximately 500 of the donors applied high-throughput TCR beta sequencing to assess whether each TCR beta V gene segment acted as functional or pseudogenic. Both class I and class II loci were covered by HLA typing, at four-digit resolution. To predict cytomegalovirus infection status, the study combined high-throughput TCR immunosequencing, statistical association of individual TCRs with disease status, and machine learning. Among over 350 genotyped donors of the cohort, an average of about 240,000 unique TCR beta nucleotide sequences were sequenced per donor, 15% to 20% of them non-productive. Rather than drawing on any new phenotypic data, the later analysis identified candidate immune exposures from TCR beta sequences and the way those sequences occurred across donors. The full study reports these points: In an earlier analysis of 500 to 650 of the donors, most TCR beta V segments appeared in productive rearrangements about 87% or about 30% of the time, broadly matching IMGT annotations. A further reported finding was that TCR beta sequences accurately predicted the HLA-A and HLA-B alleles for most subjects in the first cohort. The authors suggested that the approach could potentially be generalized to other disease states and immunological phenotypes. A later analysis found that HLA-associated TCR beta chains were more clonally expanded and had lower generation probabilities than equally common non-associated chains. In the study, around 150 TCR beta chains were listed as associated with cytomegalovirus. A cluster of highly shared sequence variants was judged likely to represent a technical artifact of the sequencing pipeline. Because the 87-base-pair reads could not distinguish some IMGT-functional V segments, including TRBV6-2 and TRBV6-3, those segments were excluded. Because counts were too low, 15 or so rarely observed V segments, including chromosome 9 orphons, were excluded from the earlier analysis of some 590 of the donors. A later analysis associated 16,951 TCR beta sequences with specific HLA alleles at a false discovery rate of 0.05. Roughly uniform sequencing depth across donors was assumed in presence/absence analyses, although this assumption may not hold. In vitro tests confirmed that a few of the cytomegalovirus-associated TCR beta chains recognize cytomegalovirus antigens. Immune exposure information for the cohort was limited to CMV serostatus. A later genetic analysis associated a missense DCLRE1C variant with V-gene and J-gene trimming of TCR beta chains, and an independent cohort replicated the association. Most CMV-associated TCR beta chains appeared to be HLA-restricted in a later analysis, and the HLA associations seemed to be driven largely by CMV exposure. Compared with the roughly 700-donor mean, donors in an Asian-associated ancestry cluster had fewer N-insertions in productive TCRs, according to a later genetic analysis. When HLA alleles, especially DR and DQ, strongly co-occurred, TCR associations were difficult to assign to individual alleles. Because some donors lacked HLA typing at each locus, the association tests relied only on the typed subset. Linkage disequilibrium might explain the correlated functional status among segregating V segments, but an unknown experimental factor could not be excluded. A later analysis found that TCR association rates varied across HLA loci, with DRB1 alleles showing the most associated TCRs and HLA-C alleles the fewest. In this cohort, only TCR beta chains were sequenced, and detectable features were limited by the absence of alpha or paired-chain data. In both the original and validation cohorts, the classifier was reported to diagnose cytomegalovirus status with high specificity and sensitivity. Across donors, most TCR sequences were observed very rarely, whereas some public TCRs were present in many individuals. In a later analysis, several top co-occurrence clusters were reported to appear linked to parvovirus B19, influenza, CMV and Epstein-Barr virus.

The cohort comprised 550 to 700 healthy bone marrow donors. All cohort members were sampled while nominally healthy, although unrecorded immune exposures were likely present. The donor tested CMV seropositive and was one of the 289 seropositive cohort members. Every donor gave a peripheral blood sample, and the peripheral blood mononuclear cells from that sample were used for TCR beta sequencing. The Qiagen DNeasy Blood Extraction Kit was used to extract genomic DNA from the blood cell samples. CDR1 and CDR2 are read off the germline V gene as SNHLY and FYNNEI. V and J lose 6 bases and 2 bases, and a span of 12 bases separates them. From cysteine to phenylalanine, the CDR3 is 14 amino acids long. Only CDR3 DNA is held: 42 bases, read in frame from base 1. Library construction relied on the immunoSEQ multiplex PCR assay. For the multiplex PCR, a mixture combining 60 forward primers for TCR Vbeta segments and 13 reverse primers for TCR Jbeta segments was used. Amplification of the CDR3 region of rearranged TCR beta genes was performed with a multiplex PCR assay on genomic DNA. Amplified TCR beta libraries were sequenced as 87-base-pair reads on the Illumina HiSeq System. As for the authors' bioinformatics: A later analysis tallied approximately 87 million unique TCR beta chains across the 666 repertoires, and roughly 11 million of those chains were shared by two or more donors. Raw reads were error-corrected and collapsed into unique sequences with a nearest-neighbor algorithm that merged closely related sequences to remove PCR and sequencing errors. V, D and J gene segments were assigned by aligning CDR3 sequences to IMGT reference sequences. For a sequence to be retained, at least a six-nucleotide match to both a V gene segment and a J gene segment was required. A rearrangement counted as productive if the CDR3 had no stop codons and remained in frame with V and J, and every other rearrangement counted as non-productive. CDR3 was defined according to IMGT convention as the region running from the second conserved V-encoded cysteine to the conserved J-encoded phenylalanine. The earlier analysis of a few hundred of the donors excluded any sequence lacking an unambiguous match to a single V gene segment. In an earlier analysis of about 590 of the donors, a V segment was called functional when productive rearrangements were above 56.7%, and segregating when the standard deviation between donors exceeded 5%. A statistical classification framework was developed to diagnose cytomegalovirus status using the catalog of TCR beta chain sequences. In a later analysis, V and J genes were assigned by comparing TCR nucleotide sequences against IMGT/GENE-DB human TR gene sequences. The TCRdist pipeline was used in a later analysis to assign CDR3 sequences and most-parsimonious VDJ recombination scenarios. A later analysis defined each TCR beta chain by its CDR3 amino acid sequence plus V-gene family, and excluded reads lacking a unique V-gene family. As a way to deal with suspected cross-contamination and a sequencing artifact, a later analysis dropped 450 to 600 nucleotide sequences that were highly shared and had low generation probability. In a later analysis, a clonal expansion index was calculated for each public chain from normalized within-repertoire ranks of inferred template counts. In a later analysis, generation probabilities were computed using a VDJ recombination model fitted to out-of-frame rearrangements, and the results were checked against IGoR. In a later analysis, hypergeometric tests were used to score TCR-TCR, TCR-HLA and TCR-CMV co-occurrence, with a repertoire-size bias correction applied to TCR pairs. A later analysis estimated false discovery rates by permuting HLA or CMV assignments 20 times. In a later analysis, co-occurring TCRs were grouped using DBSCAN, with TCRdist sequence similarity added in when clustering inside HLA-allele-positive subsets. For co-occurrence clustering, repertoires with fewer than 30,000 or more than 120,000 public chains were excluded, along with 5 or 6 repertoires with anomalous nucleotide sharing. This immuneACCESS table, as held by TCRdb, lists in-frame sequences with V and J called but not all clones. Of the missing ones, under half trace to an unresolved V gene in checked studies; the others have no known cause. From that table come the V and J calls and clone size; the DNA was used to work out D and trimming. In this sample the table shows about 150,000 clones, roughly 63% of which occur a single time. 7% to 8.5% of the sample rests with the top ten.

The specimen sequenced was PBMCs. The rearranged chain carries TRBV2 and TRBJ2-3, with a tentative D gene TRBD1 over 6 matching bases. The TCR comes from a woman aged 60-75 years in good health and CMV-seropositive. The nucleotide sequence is TGTGCCAGCAGGCAACAGGGAACCACAGATACGCAGTATTTT. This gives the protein CASRQQGTTDTQYF.